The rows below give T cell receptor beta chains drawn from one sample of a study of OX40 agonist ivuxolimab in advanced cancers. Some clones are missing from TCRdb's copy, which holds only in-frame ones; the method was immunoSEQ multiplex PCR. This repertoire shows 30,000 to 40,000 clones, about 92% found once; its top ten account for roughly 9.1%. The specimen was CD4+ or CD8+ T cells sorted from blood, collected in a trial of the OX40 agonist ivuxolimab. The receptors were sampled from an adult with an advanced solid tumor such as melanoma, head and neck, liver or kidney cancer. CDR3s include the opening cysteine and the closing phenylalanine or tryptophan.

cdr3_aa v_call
CASSPPTSGYGYTF TRBV28
CASSMASGRIYNEQFF TRBV19
CASSTDRAQYF TRBV5-1
CASSPRGGPVEQYF TRBV9
CASRAGTSNTEAFF TRBV7-3
CASSKSLAGRICEQFF TRBV21-1
CASSQPVRTGNQPQHF TRBV28
CASSRWGQETQYF TRBV19
CASSANLNTEAFF TRBV19
CASSPGTSSYEQYF TRBV7-6
CASSETDRGYGYTF TRBV19
CASSPQGSGTDTQYF TRBV10-1
CASSWTSVPDTQYF TRBV5-4
CASRVNTEAFF TRBV28
CAWKGQGETQYF TRBV30
CASSARASGPDHNEQFF TRBV9
CASTPSGSDTQYF TRBV19
CAISESQGPHEQYF TRBV10-3
CASSVTGTGGETQYF TRBV6-1
CASSLGAPSSGNTIYF TRBV5-1
CASSRQEVDGYTF TRBV19